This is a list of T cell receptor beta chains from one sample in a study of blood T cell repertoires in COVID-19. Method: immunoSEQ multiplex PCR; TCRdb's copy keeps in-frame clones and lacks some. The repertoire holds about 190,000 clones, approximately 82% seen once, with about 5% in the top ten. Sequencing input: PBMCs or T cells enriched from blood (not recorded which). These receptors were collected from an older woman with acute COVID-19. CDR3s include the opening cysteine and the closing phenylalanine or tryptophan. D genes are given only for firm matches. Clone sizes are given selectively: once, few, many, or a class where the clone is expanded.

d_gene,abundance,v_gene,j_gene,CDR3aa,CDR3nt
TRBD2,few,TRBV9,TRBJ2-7,CARMNAPGLADYEQYF,TGTGCCCGAATGAACGCTCCGGGACTAGCGGATTACGAGCAGTACTTC
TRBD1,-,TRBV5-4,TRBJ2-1,CASSLPGQDYNEQFF,TGTGCCAGCAGCTTACCGGGACAGGACTACAATGAGCAGTTCTTC
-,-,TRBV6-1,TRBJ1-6,CASSESSSSYNSPLHF,TGTGCCAGCAGTGAGTCCTCGAGCTCCTATAATTCACCCCTCCACTTT
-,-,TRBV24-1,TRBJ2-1,CATSDPTSNEQFF,TGTGCCACCAGTGACCCTACCTCCAATGAGCAGTTCTTC
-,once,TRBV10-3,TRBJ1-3,CAIGADSGNTIYF,TGTGCCATCGGGGCCGACTCTGGAAACACCATATATTTT
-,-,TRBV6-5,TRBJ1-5,CASKTQDQPQHF,TGTGCCAGCAAAACACAAGATCAGCCCCAGCATTTT
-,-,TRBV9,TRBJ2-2,CASAKSGELFF,TGTGCCAGCGCGAAGTCCGGGGAGCTGTTTTTT
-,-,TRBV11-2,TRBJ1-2,CASSLGDYGYTF,TGTGCCAGCAGCTTAGGCGACTATGGCTACACCTTC
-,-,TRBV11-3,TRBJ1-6,CASSLDRNSPLHF,TGTGCCAGCAGCTTAGATCGTAATTCACCCCTCCACTTT
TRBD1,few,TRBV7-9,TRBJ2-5,CASSFQQGWAQETQYF,TGTGCCAGCAGCTTCCAACAGGGGTGGGCCCAAGAGACCCAGTACTTC
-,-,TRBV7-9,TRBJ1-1,CASSLMAGNTEAFF,TGTGCCAGCAGCTTAATGGCGGGGAACACTGAAGCTTTCTTT
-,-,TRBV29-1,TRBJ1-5,CSVSDIDNQPQHF,TGCAGCGTCTCGGACATTGACAATCAGCCCCAGCATTTT
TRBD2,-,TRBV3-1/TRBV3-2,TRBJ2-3,CASSHYLAGSTDTQYF,TGTGCCAGCAGCCATTATCTAGCGGGGAGCACAGATACGCAGTATTTT
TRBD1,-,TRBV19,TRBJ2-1,CASMGGQGALRNEQFF,TGTGCCAGTATGGGGGGACAGGGGGCCTTGAGGAATGAGCAGTTCTTC
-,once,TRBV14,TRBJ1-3,CASSLRDNSGNTIYF,TGTGCCAGCAGCCTCCGGGACAACTCTGGAAACACCATATATTTT
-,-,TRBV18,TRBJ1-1,CASSPGQNTEAFF,TGTGCCAGCTCACCAGGGCAAAACACTGAAGCTTTCTTT
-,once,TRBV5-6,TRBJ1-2,CASSYGQSNYGYTF,TGTGCCAGCAGCTACGGTCAAAGTAACTATGGCTACACCTTC
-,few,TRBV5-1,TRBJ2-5,CASAGEETQYF,TGCGCCAGCGCTGGAGAAGAGACCCAGTACTTC
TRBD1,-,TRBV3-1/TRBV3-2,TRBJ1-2,CASSQDYWTGSSGYTF,TGTGCCAGCAGCCAAGATTACTGGACAGGGTCGAGTGGCTACACCTTC
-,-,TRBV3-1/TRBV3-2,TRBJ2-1,CASSQLGAYNEQFF,TGTGCCAGCAGCCAGCTCGGAGCCTACAATGAGCAGTTCTTC
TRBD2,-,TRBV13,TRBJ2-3,CASSRREGTDTQYF,TGTGCCAGCAGCCGCCGGGAGGGAACAGATACGCAGTATTTT
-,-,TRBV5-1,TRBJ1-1,CASSPGTVKGTEAFF,TGCGCCAGCAGTCCGGGAACTGTGAAAGGCACTGAAGCTTTCTTT
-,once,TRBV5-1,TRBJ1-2,CASSLEGDYGYTF,TGCGCCAGCAGCTTGGAAGGGGACTATGGCTACACCTTC
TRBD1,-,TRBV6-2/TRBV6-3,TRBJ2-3,CASSTGGSTDTQYF,TGTGCCAGCAGTACAGGGGGCAGCACAGATACGCAGTATTTT
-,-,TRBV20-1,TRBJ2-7,CSASSPGIGSSVGYEQYF,TGCAGTGCTAGTTCTCCCGGGATAGGCTCGTCGGTGGGCTACGAGCAGTACTTC
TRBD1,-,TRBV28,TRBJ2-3,CASSKRDRGMDTQYF,TGTGCCAGCAGCAAAAGGGACAGGGGAATGGATACGCAGTATTTT
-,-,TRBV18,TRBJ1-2,CASSPGLGGYTF,TGTGCCAGCTCACCGGGCTTAGGAGGCTACACCTTC
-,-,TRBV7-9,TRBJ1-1,CASSLARTESSTEAFF,TGTGCCAGCAGCTTAGCGCGGACAGAAAGTAGCACTGAAGCTTTCTTT
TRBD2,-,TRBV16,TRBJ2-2,CASSHRGGTGELFF,TGTGCCAGCAGCCATCGCGGGGGAACCGGGGAGCTGTTTTTT